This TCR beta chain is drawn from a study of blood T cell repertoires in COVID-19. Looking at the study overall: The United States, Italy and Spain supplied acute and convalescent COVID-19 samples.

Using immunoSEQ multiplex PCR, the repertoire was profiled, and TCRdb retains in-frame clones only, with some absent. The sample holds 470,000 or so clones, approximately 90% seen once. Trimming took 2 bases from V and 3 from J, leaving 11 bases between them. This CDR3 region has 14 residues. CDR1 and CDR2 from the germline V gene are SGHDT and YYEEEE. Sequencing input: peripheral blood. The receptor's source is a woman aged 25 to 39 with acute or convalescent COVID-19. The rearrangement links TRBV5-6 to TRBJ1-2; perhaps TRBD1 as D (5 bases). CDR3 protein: CASSFGGSDYGYTF. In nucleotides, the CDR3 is TGTGCCAGCAGCTTTGGGGGGTCGGACTATGGCTACACCTTC.